A selection of T cell receptor beta chains follows, all from one sample in a study of T cells in Graves' hyperthyroidism and ophthalmopathy. A single record per CDR3 protein comes from TCRdb applying MiXCR to the multiplex PCR reads. The data hold under 400,000 distinct CDR3 sequences, with 15% to 20% observed a single time. The source material was blood. The receptors shown here come from a woman in her thirties or forties with Graves' ophthalmopathy. Both conserved end residues are part of each CDR3. A D gene is named only where the DNA matches it firmly. A row's size may be missing; if present it is once, few, many or a size class.

DNA,CDR3,V,size,D,J
TGTGCCAGCAGTCCAACAGTGTTGGGGATGAACACTGAAGCTTTCTTT,CASSPTVLGMNTEAFF,TRBV11-1,many,.,TRBJ1-1
TGTGCCAGCATTTCAGCCGTAACAAGCGCGGGCTACACCTTC,CASISAVTSAGYTF,TRBV28,.,.,TRBJ1-2
TGTGCCAGCAGTTCCTCTGTTCTAGCGGGAGGCACAGATACGCAGTATTTT,CASSSSVLAGGTDTQYF,TRBV6-2/TRBV6-3,.,TRBD2,TRBJ2-3
TGTGCCACCAGCAGGGACCGGGACTCCTCAAAAAACATTCAGTACTTC,CATSRDRDSSKNIQYF,TRBV15,many,.,TRBJ2-4
TGTGCCAGCCAGGACAGGGTGAACACTGAAGCTTTCTTT,CASQDRVNTEAFF,TRBV6-5,many,TRBD1,TRBJ1-1
TGTGCCAGCAGTTTAAACAGGGGCGAGCAGTACTTC,CASSLNRGEQYF,TRBV12-3/TRBV12-4,.,TRBD1,TRBJ2-7
TGTGCCAGCAGTCCGGGGGGGGATTCCAGAGCTTTCTTT,CASSPGGDSRAFF,TRBV28,many,.,TRBJ1-1
TGCGCCAGCAGCTTGACGGTTCGGGAAGAGACCCAGTACTTC,CASSLTVREETQYF,TRBV5-1,many,.,TRBJ2-5
TGTGCCAGCAGGGACAGCACGAATAGCAATCAGCCCCAGCATTTT,CASRDSTNSNQPQHF,TRBV6-1,many,.,TRBJ1-5
TGTGCCAGCAGTGAAGAGCCGAGGGCGATCGGGGTCTGGGCCAAAAACATTCAGTACTTC,CASSEEPRAIGVWAKNIQYF,TRBV6-1,.,.,TRBJ2-4
TGTGCCAGCAGTTTTTCTACTTTAGTTGCCGGGGAGCTGTTTTTT,CASSFSTLVAGELFF,TRBV28,.,.,TRBJ2-2
TGCGCCAGCAGCTTGGCCTCGACGGCTTATGGCTACACCTTC,CASSLASTAYGYTF,TRBV5-1,many,.,TRBJ1-2
TGCAGTGCTAGAGATGGGGGGATCCAAGAGACCCAGTACTTC,CSARDGGIQETQYF,TRBV20-1,many,.,TRBJ2-5
TGTGCCAGCAGTTTAGCGAATCCAGCGGGGGAGACCCAGTACTTC,CASSLANPAGETQYF,TRBV12-3/TRBV12-4,many,TRBD2,TRBJ2-5
TGTGCCAGCAGACTGGACAGGGCAAGCTCCTACGAGCAGTACTTC,CASRLDRASSYEQYF,TRBV28,many,TRBD1,TRBJ2-7
TGCGCCAGCAGCCCACGGACAGCCGGGAGCTCTGGAAACACCATATATTTT,CASSPRTAGSSGNTIYF,TRBV5-1,many,.,TRBJ1-3
TGTGCCAGCCGTCGGAGCACTGAAGCTTTCTTT,CASRRSTEAFF,TRBV6-1,many,.,TRBJ1-1
TGTGCCAGCAGTCTTGGACAGGGAATGGGAAACACCATATATTTT,CASSLGQGMGNTIYF,TRBV6-5,many,TRBD1,TRBJ1-3
TGCAGTGCTAGATGGAGAGGGGCTGGCGAGCAGTACTTC,CSARWRGAGEQYF,TRBV20-1,many,.,TRBJ2-7
TGCAGCGTTGGGGTGGGACTAGCGCCCACCGGGGAGCTGTTTTTT,CSVGVGLAPTGELFF,TRBV29-1,many,TRBD2,TRBJ2-2
TGTGCCAGCAGTTTGGATGAGGGGTTCGGCTACGAGCAGTCCTTC,CASSLDEGFGYEQSF,TRBV27,.,.,TRBJ2-7
TGTGCCAGCAGTCTCGGGGGACAGGGTGCCTACGAGCAGTACTTC,CASSLGGQGAYEQYF,TRBV12-3/TRBV12-4,many,TRBD1,TRBJ2-7